This T cell receptor (beta chain) is drawn from a study of blood T cell repertoires in COVID-19. About the study: Nucleic acid was either cDNA or gDNA, and it came from T cells, B-cell-depleted T cells, or PBMCs.

Adults between roughly 18 and 90 years of age took part from 24 US areas. Recovered Cohort 3 donors showed two negative PCRs, clearance, or symptom resolution. The V segment lost 4 bases and the J segment 7 bases; nucleotides outside the gene matches: 9. Germline V lookup: CDR1 MNHEY, CDR2 SVGAGI. There are 15 residues in the CDR3. Study processing details: How many nucleated cells were present was estimated from reference gene primer amplification. TCRdb's copy holds only in-frame clones and misses some; the assay was immunoSEQ multiplex PCR. V, J and clone size reflect that table, while D and trimming were determined from the DNA. The sample contains approximately 210,000 clones, roughly four fifths of which appear only once.

Material for sequencing was PBMCs or T cells enriched from blood (not recorded which). This rearrangement joins TRBV6-5 to TRBJ1-2; 10 bases are shared with TRBD1. The source of this sequence is a man aged 35 to 55 who had recovered from COVID-19. CDR3 loop: CASSSATGGAGGYTF. CDR3 in DNA: TGTGCCAGCAGTTCTGCGACAGGGGGCGCGGGTGGCTACACCTTC.